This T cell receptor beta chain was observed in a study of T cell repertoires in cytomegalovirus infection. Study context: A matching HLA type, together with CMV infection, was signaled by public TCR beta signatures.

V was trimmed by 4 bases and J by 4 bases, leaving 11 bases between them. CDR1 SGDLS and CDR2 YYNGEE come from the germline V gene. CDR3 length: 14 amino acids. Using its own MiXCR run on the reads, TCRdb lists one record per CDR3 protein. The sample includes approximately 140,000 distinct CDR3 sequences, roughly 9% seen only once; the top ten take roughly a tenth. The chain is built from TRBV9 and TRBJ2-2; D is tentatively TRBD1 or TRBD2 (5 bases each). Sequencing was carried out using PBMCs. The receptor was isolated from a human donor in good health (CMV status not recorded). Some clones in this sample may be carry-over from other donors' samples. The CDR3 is CASSPSGTTGELFF. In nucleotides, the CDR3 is TGTGCCAGCAGCCCCTCAGGGACCACCGGGGAGCTGTTTTTT.